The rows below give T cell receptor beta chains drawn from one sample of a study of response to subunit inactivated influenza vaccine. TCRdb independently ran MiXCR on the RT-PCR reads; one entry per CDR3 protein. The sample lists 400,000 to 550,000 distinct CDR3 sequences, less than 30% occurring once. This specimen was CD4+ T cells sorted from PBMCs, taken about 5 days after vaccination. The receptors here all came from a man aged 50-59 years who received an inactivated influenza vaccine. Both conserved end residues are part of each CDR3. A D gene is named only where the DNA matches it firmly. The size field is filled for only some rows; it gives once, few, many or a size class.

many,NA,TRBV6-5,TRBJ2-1,TGTGCCAGCAGTTACTCGTTGGACTTCTTTTCGAGGGGCAATGAGCAGTTCTTC,CASSYSLDFFSRGNEQFF
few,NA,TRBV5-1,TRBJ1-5,TGCGCCAGCAGCGAAGAAGTTGGTTCGCCCCAGCATTTT,CASSEEVGSPQHF
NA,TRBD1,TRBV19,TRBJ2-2,TGTGCCAGTAGTAACAGGGGGAACACCGGGGAGCTGTTTTTT,CASSNRGNTGELFF
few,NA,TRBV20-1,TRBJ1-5,TGCAGTGCTAGAGGGGAGGATACGGGGAAGCCCCAGCATTTT,CSARGEDTGKPQHF
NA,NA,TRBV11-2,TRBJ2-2,TGTGCCAGCAGCCTCCGGGACACCTTTGCGAACACCGGGGAGCTGTTTTTT,CASSLRDTFANTGELFF
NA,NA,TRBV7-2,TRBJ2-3,TGTGCCAGCACCCTACTGCAGGCGGATACGCAGTATTTT,CASTLLQADTQYF
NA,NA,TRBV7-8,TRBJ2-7,TGTGCCAGCAGCTTACAAGCCAGGGGCGGATCCTACGAGCAGTACTTC,CASSLQARGGSYEQYF
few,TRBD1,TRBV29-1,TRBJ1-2,TGCAGCATCGGACAGGGGGCAGGTGGCTACACCTTC,CSIGQGAGGYTF
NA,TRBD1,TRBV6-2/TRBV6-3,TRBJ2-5,TGTGCCAGCAGTTATGGGGTGGGACAGGGGGGAAAAGAGACCCAGTACTTC,CASSYGVGQGGKETQYF
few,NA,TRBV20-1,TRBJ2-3,TGCAGTGCTAGACCGAGGGGAACAGATACGCAGTATTTT,CSARPRGTDTQYF
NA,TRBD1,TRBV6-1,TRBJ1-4,TGTGCCAGCAGCGACACCGGGACAGGGAATGAAAAACTGTTTTTT,CASSDTGTGNEKLFF
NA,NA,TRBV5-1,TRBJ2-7,TGCGCCAGCAGCTTCGCCGCCTCAGGGGCGATAGACGAGCAGTACTTC,CASSFAASGAIDEQYF
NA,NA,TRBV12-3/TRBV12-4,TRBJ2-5,TGTGCCAGCAGTTTGCTGATGACAGGGACTTTAGAGACCCAGTACTTC,CASSLLMTGTLETQYF
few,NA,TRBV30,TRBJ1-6,TGTGCCTGGACACGGTATAATTCACCCCTCCACTTT,CAWTRYNSPLHF
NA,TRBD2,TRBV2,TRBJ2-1,TGTGCCAGCTGTTTACCTGCTAGCGGGATCTCTAACTACAATGAGCAGTTCTTC,CASCLPASGISNYNEQFF
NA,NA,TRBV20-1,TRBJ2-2,TGCAGTGCTAGCCCGAGAAACACCGGGGAGCTGTTTTTT,CSASPRNTGELFF
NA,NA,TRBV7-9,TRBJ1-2,TGTGCCAGCAGCGTCGGTACCTATGGCTACACCTTC,CASSVGTYGYTF
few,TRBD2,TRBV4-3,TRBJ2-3,TGCGCCAGCAGCCAAGGCTCTAGCGGGAGAACAGATACGCAGTATTTT,CASSQGSSGRTDTQYF
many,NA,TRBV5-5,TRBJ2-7,TGTGCCAGCAGCTTTGAGGCAGGGAGGACCTACGAGCAGTACTTC,CASSFEAGRTYEQYF
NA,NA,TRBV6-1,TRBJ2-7,TGTGCCGTCCGCAGCGGAGGGGCCTACGAGCAGTACTTC,CAVRSGGAYEQYF
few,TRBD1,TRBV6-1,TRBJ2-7,TGTGCCAGCAGCACTTGGACAGGGGACGAGCAGTACTTC,CASSTWTGDEQYF
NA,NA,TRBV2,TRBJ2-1,TGTGCCAGCAGATTGGGGTGGGGGTACAATGAGCAGTTCTTC,CASRLGWGYNEQFF
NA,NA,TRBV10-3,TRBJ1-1,TGTGCCATCAGTGAGTACAGGGAGAGTACTGAAGCTTTCTTT,CAISEYRESTEAFF
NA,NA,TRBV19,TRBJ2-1,TGTGCCAGTAGTATAGATCTCGGGACAATATACAATGAGCAGTTCTTC,CASSIDLGTIYNEQFF
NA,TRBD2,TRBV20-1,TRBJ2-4,TGCAGTGCTAGTCCCGGACTAGCGGGAGGCTCAGCCAAAAACATTCAGTACTTC,CSASPGLAGGSAKNIQYF
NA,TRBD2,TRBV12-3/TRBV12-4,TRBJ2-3,TGTGCCAGCAGTTTCGATCGCCAGCGGGGGGGCCGTGGAGATACGCAGTATTTT,CASSFDRQRGGRGDTQYF
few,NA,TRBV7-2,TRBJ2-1,TGTGCCAGCAGCTTAAAACATCTCTCCTACAATGAGCAGTTCTTC,CASSLKHLSYNEQFF
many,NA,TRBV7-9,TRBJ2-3,TGTGCCAGCAGCGGCAGGTACTACACAGATACGCAGTATTTT,CASSGRYYTDTQYF
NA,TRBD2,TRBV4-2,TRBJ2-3,TGTGCCAGCAGCCAAACCCTAGCGGGGGGACGTCATACGCAGTATTTT,CASSQTLAGGRHTQYF
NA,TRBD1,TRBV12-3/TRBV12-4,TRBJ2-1,TGTGCCGGGGCGGGACAGGGAAGTTTCGATGAGCAGTTCTTC,CAGAGQGSFDEQFF
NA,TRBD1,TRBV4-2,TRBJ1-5,TGTGCCAGCAGCCAACTGGGGACAGGGGTTCAGCCCCAGCATTTT,CASSQLGTGVQPQHF
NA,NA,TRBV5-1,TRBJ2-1,TGCGCCACCCAGGAGAGTAGCGGAGGTAGGGAGTTCTTC,CATQESSGGREFF
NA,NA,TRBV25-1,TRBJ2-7,TGTGCCAGCAGTGAGCCAGGGAGATACGAGCAGTACTTC,CASSEPGRYEQYF
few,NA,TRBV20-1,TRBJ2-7,TGCAGTGCCCCGACCTCGGAGGGCAGTAGGGACGAGCAGTACTTC,CSAPTSEGSRDEQYF
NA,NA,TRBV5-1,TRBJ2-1,TGCGCCAGCAGCTTGGTGGGGAACACCCCCTACAATGAGCAGTTCTTC,CASSLVGNTPYNEQFF
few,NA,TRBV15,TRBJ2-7,TGTGCCACCAGCAGATATCGCCAAACCGGGACAAACGACGAGCAGTACTTC,CATSRYRQTGTNDEQYF
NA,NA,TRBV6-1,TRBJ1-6,TGTGCCAGCAGACTTAACAGGGTTTCACCCCTCCACTTT,CASRLNRVSPLHF
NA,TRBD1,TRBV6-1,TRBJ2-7,TGTGCCAGCATGAGACAGGGGGCAGGTGGCGAGCAGTACTTC,CASMRQGAGGEQYF
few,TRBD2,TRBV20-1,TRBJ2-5,TGCAGTGCTAGAGATATTCTAGCGGGAGAGACCCAGTACTTC,CSARDILAGETQYF
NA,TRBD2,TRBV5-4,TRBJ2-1,TGTGCCAGCAGCATTCCGGGACTAGCGGGAGCCTCCTACAATGAGCAGTTCTTC,CASSIPGLAGASYNEQFF
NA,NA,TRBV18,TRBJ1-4,TGTGCCAGCTCACCACGCTTCGTGCAAGGGAGGGGTAATGAAAAACTGTTTTTT,CASSPRFVQGRGNEKLFF
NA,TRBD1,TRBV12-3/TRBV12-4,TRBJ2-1,TGTGCCAGCAGCTTGGGCGGGGGACAGGGAGGGATTGAGCAGTTCTTC,CASSLGGGQGGIEQFF
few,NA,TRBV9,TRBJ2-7,TGTGCCAGCAGCGTAGGACCAACCTACGAGCAGTACTTC,CASSVGPTYEQYF
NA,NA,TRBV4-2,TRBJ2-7,TGTGCCAGCAGCCAAGATGGGCAGTCTGCCTACGAGCAGTACTTC,CASSQDGQSAYEQYF
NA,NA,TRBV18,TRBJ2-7,TGTGCCAGCTCACCGGCTGGGGGTGACGAGCAGTACTTC,CASSPAGGDEQYF
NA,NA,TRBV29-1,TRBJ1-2,TGCAGCGTCAAACAGGGTAATAAGGATGGCTACACCTTC,CSVKQGNKDGYTF
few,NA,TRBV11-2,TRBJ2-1,TGTGCCAGCAGCCTAGGGTGGTTTGACAATGAGCAGTTCTTC,CASSLGWFDNEQFF
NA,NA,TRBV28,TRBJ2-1,TGTGCCAGCAGCCCTCTAAGGTTGACGCTGGAGGTATATGAGCAGTTCTTC,CASSPLRLTLEVYEQFF
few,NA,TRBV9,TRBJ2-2,TGTGCCAGCAGCGACCTAAGGGGGACCGGGGAGCTGTTTTTT,CASSDLRGTGELFF
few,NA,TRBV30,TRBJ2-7,TGTGCCTGGGGCATCTACAGGTACGAGCAGTACTTC,CAWGIYRYEQYF
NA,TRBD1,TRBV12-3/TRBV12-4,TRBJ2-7,TGTGCCAGCAGCCTGACAGGGGCCGGGGAGCAGTACTTC,CASSLTGAGEQYF
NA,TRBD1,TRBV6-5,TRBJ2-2,TGTGCCAGCAGTTCGGGACAGGGGGCGGCCGGGGAGCTGTTTTTT,CASSSGQGAAGELFF
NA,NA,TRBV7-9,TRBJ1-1,TGTGCCAGCAGCTTTAGACAGAACACTGAAGCTTTCTTT,CASSFRQNTEAFF
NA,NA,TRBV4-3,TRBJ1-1,TGCGCCAGCAGCCATGTAGGAGACACTGAAGCTTTCTTT,CASSHVGDTEAFF
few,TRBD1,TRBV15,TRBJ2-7,TGTGCCACCAGCAAACAGGGGGCCTCCTACGAGCAGTACTTC,CATSKQGASYEQYF
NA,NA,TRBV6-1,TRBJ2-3,TGTGCCAGCAGTACCCGGACGGCTCGGGGGGATACGCAGTATTTT,CASSTRTARGDTQYF
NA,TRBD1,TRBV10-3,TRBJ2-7,TGTGCCACCGGGAAGGGGACAGGGTTCTACGAGCAGTACTTC,CATGKGTGFYEQYF
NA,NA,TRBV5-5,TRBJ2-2,TGTGCCAGCAGCAGGACGTTGGTGGGCCCGAACACCGGGGAGCTGTTTTTT,CASSRTLVGPNTGELFF